This record covers a single TCR beta chain. Seattle researchers signed up patients amid active infection and tracked them longitudinally. The data stem from a study of blood T cell repertoires in COVID-19. As for the study in general: Material from acute and convalescent COVID-19 was sourced from the United States, Italy and Spain. PBMCs, B-cell-depleted T cells, or T cells were the source of the cDNA or gDNA that made up the material.

Authors' analysis steps: Reference gene primers were amplified, and this amplification served to estimate nucleated cell counts. Profiled with immunoSEQ multiplex PCR; TCRdb holds only in-frame clones, not every one. The D gene and trimming were derived from the DNA, and the V and J assignments and clone size from that table. The data hold 200,000 to 250,000 clones, with about nine tenths observed a single time. This CDR3 region has 16 residues. The germline CDR1 and CDR2 sequences are LNHNV and YYDKDF (reference sequence). J was trimmed by 7 bases and V by 2 bases; bases with no gene match: 11. The sequenced material came from peripheral blood. The genes are TRBV15 and TRBJ1-2, with 9 bases matching TRBD1. The TCR was taken from a man aged 25 to 45 with COVID-19, enrolled during active disease. The CDR3 nucleotides read TGTGCCACCAGCAGATCCCCTCCACAGGGGGCATTTGGCTACACCTTC. This sequence encodes CATSRSPPQGAFGYTF.